Below, 27 T cell receptor beta chains from the same sample are listed, as sequenced in a study of shared clonotypes between healthy human individuals. Assay: immunoSEQ multiplex PCR; the TCRdb copy retains only in-frame clones and omits some. The repertoire has roughly 320,000 clones, 87% of them found once; the top ten carry around 15%. Sequenced sample: memory CD8+ T cells sorted from blood. Subset of the sample: CD45RO+ cells pooled with CCR7-negative TemRA cells. Receptor source: a man aged 18 to 29 in good health.

J is TRBJ1-5 and V is TRBV4-3; the D is unclear. Between the trimmed V and J ends, which lost 2 bases and 2 bases, there was a span of 10 bases. The germline gives CDR1 LGHNA, CDR2 YSLEER. This CDR3 spans 15 amino acids. The CDR3 sequence: CASSQIYIGNQPQHF. CDR3 sequence (DNA): TGCGCCAGCAGCCAAATCTATATAGGCAATCAGCCCCAGCATTTT.

The chain recombines TRBV2 with TRBJ1-3; D is uncertain. The CDR3 length is 14 residues. Trimming removed 11 bases from V and 1 base from J, with 15 bases in between. The germline CDR1 and CDR2 sequences are SNHLY and FYNNEI. CDR3 loop: CASKREVSGNTIYF. The CDR3 nucleotides are TGTGCCTCAAAAAGGGAGGTATCTGGAAACACCATATATTTT.

This clone was seen more than once but under ten times. V usage is TRBV27 and J usage is TRBJ1-1, with 9 bases that match TRBD1. Germline CDR1 MNHEY, CDR2 SMNVEV (reference sequence). The CDR3 sequence is 13 residues long. J was trimmed by 6 bases and V by 6 bases; bases with no gene match: 5. For the CDR3, the DNA is TGTGCCAGCAGAACAGGGGGCGCCGCTGAAGCTTTCTTT. This sequence encodes CASRTGGAAEAFF.

The chain is built from TRBV7-9 and TRBJ2-3, with D perhaps TRBD2 (5 bases). The germline V gene encodes CDR1 SEHNR and CDR2 FQNEAQ (reference sequence). V was shortened by 0 bases and J by 3 bases, with 13 bases between the two germline ends. The CDR3 is 16 amino acids. The CDR3 nucleotides read TGTGCCAGCAGCTTAGCCCCTCGGGATGGGACAGATACGCAGTATTTT. Protein: CASSLAPRDGTDTQYF.

The chain carries TRBV27 and TRBJ2-3, with no clear D. This CDR3 has 13 amino acids. The germline V gene has CDR1 MNHEY and CDR2 SMNVEV (reference sequence). V was shortened by 7 bases and J by 2 bases, with 10 bases between the two germline ends. As DNA, the CDR3 is TGTGCCAGCACGGCTACCTTCACAGATACGCAGTATTTT. This sequence encodes CASTATFTDTQYF.

V gene TRBV6-6 combines with J gene TRBJ2-3; unclear D gene. The germline V gene has CDR1 MNHNY and CDR2 SVGAGI (reference sequence). V was trimmed by 7 bases and J by 5 bases, leaving 4 bases between them. The CDR3 loop spans 10 amino acids. The CDR3 DNA follows: TGTGCCAGCATGGGAGATACGCAGTATTTT. This translates into CASMGDTQYF.

The chain has TRBV19 and TRBJ2-1; D remains unclear. Germline V gene lookup returns CDR1 LNHDA and CDR2 SQIVND (reference sequence). Trimming cost V 7 bases and J 0 bases, with 10 bases left between them. This CDR3 has 14 residues. CDR3 sequence: CASTWRSSYNEQFF. In DNA, the CDR3 is TGTGCCAGTACATGGCGGAGCTCCTACAATGAGCAGTTCTTC.

The rearrangement links TRBV28 to TRBJ2-3; D gene unclear. The CDR3 length is 12 residues. Trimming shortened V by 2 bases and J by 4 bases, and 4 bases separated the two germline ends. Germline CDR1 MDHEN, CDR2 SYDVKM. CDR3 DNA: TGTGCCAGCAGTTTAGTGGCAGATACGCAGTATTTT. Its protein is CASSLVADTQYF.

The chain employs TRBV7-9 and TRBJ2-7, with 9 bases aligning to TRBD1. V shed 4 bases and J 4 bases; nucleotides not matched to a gene: 5. The CDR3 runs to 14 residues. Per germline, CDR1 SEHNR and CDR2 FQNEAQ (reference sequence). The CDR3 nucleotides read TGTGCCAGCAGCTCGACGGGACAGGGTTACGAGCAGTACTTC. Translated, it gives CASSSTGQGYEQYF.

This chain connects TRBV30 to TRBJ2-3; 9 bases are a match to TRBD2. The V segment lost 2 bases and the J segment 3 bases; nucleotides outside the gene matches: 6. Germline V lookup: CDR1 GTSNPN, CDR2 SVGIG (reference sequence). CDR3 length equals 15 residues. CDR3 sequence reads: CAWSLAGWGTDTQYF. CDR3 sequence (DNA): TGTGCCTGGAGTCTAGCGGGGTGGGGGACAGATACGCAGTATTTT.

The J gene is TRBJ1-2, the V gene TRBV7-9; 7 bases line up with TRBD1. The germline CDR1 and CDR2 sequences are SEHNR and FQNEAQ (reference sequence). Trimming removed 1 base from V and 6 bases from J; junction bases left unmatched: 8. This CDR3 region has 15 residues. CDR3 region: CASSLVRGHRDGYTF. In DNA, the CDR3 is TGTGCCAGCAGCTTAGTAAGGGGGCACCGAGATGGCTACACCTTC.

The J gene is TRBJ1-6, the V gene TRBV6-6; 9 nucleotides line up with TRBD1. Germline V gene lookup returns CDR1 MNHNY and CDR2 SVGAGI (reference sequence). The length of the CDR3 is 16 residues. V trimming: 0 bases; J trimming: 10 bases; junction bases outside the gene matches: 7. CDR3 nucleotides: TGTGCCAGCAGTTACTCTTACAGGGGGCAGAAATCACCCCTCCACTTT. Its translation: CASSYSYRGQKSPLHF.

In its sample, this clone was seen once. The chain carries TRBV4-1 and TRBJ2-7; the D gene is possibly TRBD2 (6 bases). CDR1 is MGHRA and CDR2 is YSYEKL in the germline V gene. V was shortened by 0 bases and J by 4 bases, with 16 bases between the two germline ends. The CDR3 contains 16 residues. The CDR3 sequence is CASSQDRLALRYEQYF. For the CDR3, the DNA is TGCGCCAGCAGCCAAGATCGCCTAGCGTTAAGGTACGAGCAGTACTTC.

This chain uses TRBV10-3 with TRBJ1-1; D ambiguous. The ends were cut back, 3 bases at V and 3 bases at J, with 5 bases in the middle. The CDR3 covers 12 residues. Germline-derived CDR1 and CDR2 are ENHRY and SYGVKD. Here the CDR3 reads CAISERDTEAFF. DNA for the CDR3: TGTGCCATCAGTGAACGGGACACTGAAGCTTTCTTT.

This clone has only one observation. This chain uses TRBV13 with TRBJ2-7, with D perhaps TRBD1 (5 bases). The ends were cut back, 1 base at V and 3 bases at J, with 13 bases in the middle. The germline V gene has CDR1 PRHDT and CDR2 FYEKMQ (reference sequence). The CDR3 length is 15 residues. The CDR3 spells CASSLDRSGNYEQYF. DNA of the CDR3: TGTGCCAGCAGCTTAGATCGATCAGGGAACTACGAGCAGTACTTC. The variable domain in full, completed from reference TRBV13 and TRBJ2-7, reads AAGVIQSPRHLIKEKRETATLKCYPIPRHDTVYWYQQGPGQDPQFLISFYEKMQSDKGSIPDRFSAQQFSDYHSELNMSSLELGDSALYFCASSLDRSGNYEQYFGPGTRLTVT.

The J gene is TRBJ1-5, the V gene TRBV5-6, with TRBD1 as a possible D gene (5 bases). The ends were cut back, 2 bases at V and 7 bases at J, with 25 bases in the middle. The CDR3 covers 18 residues. CDR1 SGHDT and CDR2 YYEEEE come from the germline V gene. CDR3 sequence: CASSFGEGRVYLNQPQHF. CDR3 in DNA: TGTGCCAGCAGCTTTGGGGAGGGGAGGGTTTACCTCAACCAGCCCCAGCATTTT. Drawing the rest from reference TRBV5-6 and TRBJ1-5, the complete variable domain is DAGVTQSPTHLIKTRGQQVTLRCSPKSGHDTVSWYQQALGQGPQFIFQYYEEEERQRGNFPDRFSGHQFPNYSSELNVNALLLGDSALYLCASSFGEGRVYLNQPQHFGDGTRLSIL.

The V gene is TRBV27, the J gene TRBJ2-7; TRBD2 might be the D (6 bases). Trimming cost V 6 bases and J 0 bases, with 18 bases left between them. CDR1 and CDR2 (germline): MNHEY, SMNVEV (reference sequence). The CDR3 consists of 16 residues. CDR3 DNA: TGTGCCAGCAGCCTGACGACGGCGGGGAGCTCCTACGAGCAGTACTTC. Translation gives CASSLTTAGSSYEQYF.

This clone was observed a single time. The chain has TRBV29-1 and TRBJ2-7; tentatively, D is TRBD1 or TRBD2 (5 bases each). The CDR3 spans 14 residues. Germline assignment: CDR1 SQVTM and CDR2 ANQGSEA. V lost 3 bases and J 1 base, leaving 13 bases between the germline ends. The CDR3 DNA follows: TGCAGCGTTGAGGGGGTTTTTGGGTCCTACGAGCAGTACTTC. Translated, it gives CSVEGVFGSYEQYF.

This rearrangement joins TRBV2 to TRBJ1-2; D may be TRBD1 (5 bases). CDR3 length equals 17 residues. The germline gives CDR1 SNHLY, CDR2 FYNNEI. Trimming cost V 8 bases and J 5 bases, with 27 bases left between them. DNA of the CDR3: TGTGCCAGCGGCCCTAGTCAGGGCGATCCCCCTTCTTATGGCTACACCTTC. This translates into CASGPSQGDPPSYGYTF.

This chain uses TRBV27 with TRBJ2-7; TRBD1 aligns across 12 bases. CDR3 size: 14 residues. The V gene's germline CDR1 is MNHEY and CDR2 SMNVEV (reference sequence). V shed 6 bases, J shed 6 bases, and the junction held 6 bases outside the gene matches. The CDR3 nucleotides read TGTGCCAGCAGGGGAGGGACAGGGGGCGGCGAGCAGTACTTC. It is translated as CASRGGTGGGEQYF.

The chain recombines TRBV30 with TRBJ2-7; 9 nucleotides match TRBD2. The CDR3 contains 17 residues. The germline CDR1 and CDR2 sequences are GTSNPN and SVGIG (reference sequence). Germline trimming cut 0 bases from V and 3 bases from J; bases unmatched to any gene: 12. The CDR3 bases are TGTGCCTGGAGTGTCCCTAGCGGGATTACGTCGGGCTACGAGCAGTACTTC. Translated, it gives CAWSVPSGITSGYEQYF.

The chain joins TRBV7-9 to TRBJ2-7; a weak D match, TRBD1 (6 bases). The V end was cut by 4 bases, the J end by 4 bases, with 14 bases between. The CDR3 length is 14 residues. The V gene's germline CDR1 is SEHNR and CDR2 FQNEAQ (reference sequence). The CDR3 nucleotides are TGTGCCAGCAGCTCACCAGGGGCCGGATACGAGCAGTACTTC. Protein product: CASSSPGAGYEQYF. Full variable domain (missing parts from reference TRBV7-9 and TRBJ2-7): DTGVSQNPRHKITKRGQNVTFRCDPISEHNRLYWYRQTLGQGPEFLTYFQNEAQLEKSRLLSDRFSAERPKGSFSTLEIQRTEQGDSAMYLCASSSPGAGYEQYFGPGTRLTVT.

V gene TRBV6-5 combines with J gene TRBJ2-3, with 9 bases that match TRBD2. V gave up 7 bases and J gave up 7 bases; unmatched junction bases: 12. Germline V CDR1 and CDR2: MNHEY, SVGAGI. This CDR3 has 15 amino acids. CDR3 in amino acids: CASTQSAGGPNTQYF. The DNA for the CDR3 is TGTGCCAGCACCCAATCGGCGGGAGGGCCAAATACGCAGTATTTT.

CDR3 bases: TGTGCCAGCCACAGGGGAGCGGGCAATCAGCCCCAGCATTTT. This codes for CASHRGAGNQPQHF. This sequence joins TRBV19 and TRBJ1-5; 7 nucleotides match TRBD1. The trim removed 9 bases at V and 2 bases at J, leaving 7 bases unmatched. The CDR3 consists of 14 residues. The germline gives CDR1 LNHDA, CDR2 SQIVND (reference sequence).

This chain connects TRBV7-9 to TRBJ2-7; no clear D. Germline lookup yields CDR1 SEHNR and CDR2 FQNEAQ (reference sequence). The CDR3 totals 13 residues. This CDR3 reads CAYTPLDSLEQYF. CDR3 sequence (DNA): TGTGCGTATACCCCCCTAGACTCCCTCGAGCAGTACTTC. The full variable domain, its missing parts supplied by reference TRBV7-9 and TRBJ2-7, is DTGVSQNPRHKITKRGQNVTFRCDPISEHNRLYWYRQTLGQGPEFLTYFQNEAQLEKSRLLSDRFSAERPKGSFSTLEIQRTEQGDSAMYLCAYTPLDSLEQYFGPGTRLTVT.

The chain has TRBV5-1 and TRBJ2-7; 12 positions match TRBD1. V shed 5 bases and J 3 bases; nucleotides not matched to a gene: 6. This CDR3 has 15 amino acids. Germline CDR1 and CDR2: SGHRS and YFSETQ. The CDR3 nucleotides are TGCGCCAGCAGTCCCGGGACAGGGGGCTTCTACGAGCAGTACTTC. It specifies CASSPGTGGFYEQYF.

V gene TRBV7-9 combines with J gene TRBJ2-1, with 7 bases that match TRBD1. The J segment lost 5 bases and the V segment lost 1 base, leaving 5 bases of the junction unmatched. The CDR3 is 15 residues long. Germline CDR1 reads SEHNR; CDR2 reads FQNEAQ (reference sequence). DNA of the CDR3: TGTGCCAGCAGCTTAGGACAGGGCACCCACAATGAGCAGTTCTTC. Encoded protein: CASSLGQGTHNEQFF.